The TCR beta chain described here comes from a study of cytomegalovirus exposure and HLA in healthy donors. Study-wide results and limits: Follow-up analysis seemed to connect common viral pathogens with several of the most significant clusters identified.

This clone turned up a few times. No antigen is known for it. This CDR3 has 14 amino acids. CDR1 is MNHEY and CDR2 is SMNVEV in the germline V gene (reference sequence). V dropped 8 bases and J dropped 3 bases, with 17 bases sitting between them. 60 Vbeta and 13 Jbeta primers were used in PCR. The protocol was immunoSEQ multiplex PCR, while the TCRdb copy is restricted to in-frame clones and leaves out a portion. The sample records under 200,000 clones, 65% to 85% being singletons. The chain recombines TRBV27 with TRBJ2-7, with a weak D call TRBD1 (5 bases). This clonotype was sampled from a male donor in good health and CMV-seropositive. Sequenced sample: PBMCs. For the CDR3, the DNA is TGTGCCAGCGGAGAGTCCAGGACATACTACGAGCAGTACTTC. Translation gives CASGESRTYYEQYF.